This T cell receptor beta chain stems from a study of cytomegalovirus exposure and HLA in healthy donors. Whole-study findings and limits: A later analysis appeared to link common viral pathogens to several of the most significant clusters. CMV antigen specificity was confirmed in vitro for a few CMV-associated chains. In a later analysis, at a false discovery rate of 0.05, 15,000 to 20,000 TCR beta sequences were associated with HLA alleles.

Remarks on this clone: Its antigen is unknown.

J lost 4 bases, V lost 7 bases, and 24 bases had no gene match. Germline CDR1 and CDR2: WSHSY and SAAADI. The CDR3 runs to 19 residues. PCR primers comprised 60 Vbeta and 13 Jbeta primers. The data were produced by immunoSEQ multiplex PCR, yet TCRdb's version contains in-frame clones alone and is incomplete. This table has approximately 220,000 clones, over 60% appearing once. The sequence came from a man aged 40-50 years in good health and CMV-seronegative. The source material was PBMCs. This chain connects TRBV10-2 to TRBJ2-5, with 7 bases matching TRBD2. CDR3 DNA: TGCGCCAGCATGGCTGCTCCGGGGACTATTCGCTTTGAGGGAGAGACCCAGTACTTC. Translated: CASMAAPGTIRFEGETQYF.